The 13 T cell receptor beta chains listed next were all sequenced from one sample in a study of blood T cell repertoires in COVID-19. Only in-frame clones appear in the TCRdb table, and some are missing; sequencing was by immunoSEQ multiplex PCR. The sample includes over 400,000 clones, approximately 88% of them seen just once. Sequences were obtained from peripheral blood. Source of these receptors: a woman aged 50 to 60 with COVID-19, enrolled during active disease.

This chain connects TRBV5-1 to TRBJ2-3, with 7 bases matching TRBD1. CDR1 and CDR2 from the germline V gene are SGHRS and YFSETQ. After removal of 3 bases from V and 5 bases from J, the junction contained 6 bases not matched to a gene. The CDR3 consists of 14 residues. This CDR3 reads CASSSGQERDTQYF. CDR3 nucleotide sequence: TGCGCCAGCAGCTCCGGACAGGAGCGAGATACGCAGTATTTT.

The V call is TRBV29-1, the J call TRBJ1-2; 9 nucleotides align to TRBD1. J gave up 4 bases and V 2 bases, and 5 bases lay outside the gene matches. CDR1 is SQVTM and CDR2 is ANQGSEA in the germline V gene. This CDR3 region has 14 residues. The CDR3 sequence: CSVERTGESYGYTF. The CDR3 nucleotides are TGCAGCGTTGAACGGACAGGGGAATCCTATGGCTACACCTTC.

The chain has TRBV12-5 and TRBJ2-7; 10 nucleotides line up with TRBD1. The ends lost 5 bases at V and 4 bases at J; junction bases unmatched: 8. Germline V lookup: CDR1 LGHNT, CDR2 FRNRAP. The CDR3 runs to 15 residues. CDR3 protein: CASGAPGTGVYEQYF. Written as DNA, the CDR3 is TGTGCTAGTGGTGCGCCCGGGACAGGGGTTTACGAGCAGTACTTC.

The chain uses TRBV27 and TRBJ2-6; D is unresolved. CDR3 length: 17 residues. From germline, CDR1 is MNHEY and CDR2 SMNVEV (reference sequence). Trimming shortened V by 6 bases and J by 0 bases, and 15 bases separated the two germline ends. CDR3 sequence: CASSITDPNSGANVLTF. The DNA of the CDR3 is TGTGCCAGCAGCATCACAGATCCCAACTCTGGGGCCAACGTCCTGACTTTC.

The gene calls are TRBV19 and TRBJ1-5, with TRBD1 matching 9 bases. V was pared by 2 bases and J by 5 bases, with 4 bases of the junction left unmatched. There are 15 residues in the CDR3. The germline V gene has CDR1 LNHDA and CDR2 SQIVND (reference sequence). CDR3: CASSIQQGAYQPQHF. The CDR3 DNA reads TGTGCCAGTAGTATACAACAGGGGGCGTATCAGCCCCAGCATTTT.

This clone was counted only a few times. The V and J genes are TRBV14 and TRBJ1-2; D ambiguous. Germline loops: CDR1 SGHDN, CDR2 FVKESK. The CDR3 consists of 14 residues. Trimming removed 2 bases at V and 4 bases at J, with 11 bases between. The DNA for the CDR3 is TGTGCCAGCAGCCAAACTAGCGGCCCCTATGGCTACACCTTC. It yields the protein CASSQTSGPYGYTF.

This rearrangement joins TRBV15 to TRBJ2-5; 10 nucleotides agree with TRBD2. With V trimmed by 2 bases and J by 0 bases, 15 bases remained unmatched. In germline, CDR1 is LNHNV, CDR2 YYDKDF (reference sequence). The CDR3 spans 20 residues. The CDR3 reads CATSRPPNQRGGRYQETQYF. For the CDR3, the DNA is TGTGCCACCAGCAGACCCCCCAATCAGCGGGGGGGACGGTACCAAGAGACCCAGTACTTC.

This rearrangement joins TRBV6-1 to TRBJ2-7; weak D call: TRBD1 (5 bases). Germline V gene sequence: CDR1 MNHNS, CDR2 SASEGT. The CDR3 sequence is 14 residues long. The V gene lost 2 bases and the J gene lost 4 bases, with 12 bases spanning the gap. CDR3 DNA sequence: TGTGCCAGCAGTGAACAGGGTGGGGTGTACGAGCAGTACTTC. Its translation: CASSEQGGVYEQYF.

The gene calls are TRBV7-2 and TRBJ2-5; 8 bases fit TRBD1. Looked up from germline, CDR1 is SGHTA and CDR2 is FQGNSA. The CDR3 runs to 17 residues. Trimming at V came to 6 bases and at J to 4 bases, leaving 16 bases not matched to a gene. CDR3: CASSWGGLQGEGETQYF. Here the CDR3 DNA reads TGTGCCAGCAGTTGGGGAGGACTACAGGGGGAAGGAGAGACCCAGTACTTC. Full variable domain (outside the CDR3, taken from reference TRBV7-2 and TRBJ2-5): GAGVSQSPSNKVTEKGKDVELRCDPISGHTALYWYRQSLGQGLEFLIYFQGNSAPDKSGLPSDRFSAERTGGSVSTLTIQRTQQEDSAVYLCASSWGGLQGEGETQYFGPGTRLLVL.

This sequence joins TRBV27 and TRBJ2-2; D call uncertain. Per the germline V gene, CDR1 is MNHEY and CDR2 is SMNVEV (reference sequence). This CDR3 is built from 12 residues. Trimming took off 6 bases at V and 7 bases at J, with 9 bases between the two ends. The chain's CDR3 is CASRRMSGELFF. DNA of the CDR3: TGTGCCAGCAGGCGGATGAGCGGGGAGCTGTTTTTT.

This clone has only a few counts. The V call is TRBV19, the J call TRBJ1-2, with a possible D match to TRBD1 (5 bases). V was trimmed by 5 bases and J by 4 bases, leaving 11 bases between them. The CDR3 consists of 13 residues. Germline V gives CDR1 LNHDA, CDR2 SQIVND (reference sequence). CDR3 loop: CASSPTGLYGYTF. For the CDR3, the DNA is TGTGCCAGTAGTCCCACAGGCCTCTATGGCTACACCTTC.

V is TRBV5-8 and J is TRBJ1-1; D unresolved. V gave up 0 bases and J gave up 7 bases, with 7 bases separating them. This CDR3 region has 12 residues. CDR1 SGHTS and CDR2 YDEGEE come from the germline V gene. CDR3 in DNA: TGTGCCAGCAGCTTGGCCTGGAGTGAAGCTTTCTTT. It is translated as CASSLAWSEAFF.

The CDR3 protein is CASSGKRGGGTGELFF. DNA of the CDR3: TGTGCCAGCAGTGGAAAGCGGGGGGGAGGAACCGGGGAGCTGTTTTTT. The chain employs TRBV6-1 and TRBJ2-2, with TRBD2 matching 10 bases. Germline trimming cut 4 bases from V and 5 bases from J; bases unmatched to any gene: 7. Looked up from germline, CDR1 is MNHNS and CDR2 is SASEGT. The CDR3 is made up of 16 amino acids.